This T cell receptor beta chain originates from a study of shared clonotypes between healthy human individuals (dated by TCRdb to 2018 to 2021). For the study in its entirety: The cohort comprised a couple of women and a few men aged 18 to 49 years. Between about 0.8 and 9 billion PBMCs per donor were obtained by leukapheresis. To increase sequencing depth and limit assay-specific biases, TCR repertoire library preparation and sequencing were carried out by different laboratories using diverse techniques. For each donor, CD4 naive and CD4 memory were each run on three plates, CD8 naive on two plates, and CD8 memory on one plate. Blood TCR repertoires of four to six healthy adults were deeply sequenced to estimate repertoire size and the extent of clonotype sharing between individuals.

Trimming removed 4 bases from V and 5 bases from J; the gene matches leave 4 bases unexplained. CDR1 and CDR2 were assigned from the germline V gene as SGHAT and FQNNGV. The CDR3 goes from the cysteine to the phenylalanine over 13 residues. CDR3 DNA only is kept here, 39 bases in frame from base 1. The donors were healthy, HIV-negative adults with no recently reported acute infections or vaccinations. All donors were Caucasian adults living in Nashville, Tennessee, USA. CD4+ T cells were enriched through magnetic negative selection, after which naive cells were positively selected on CD45RA and the remaining negative fraction served as the memory subset. Blood was collected by leukapheresis, and PBMCs were isolated by Ficoll-Histopaque density gradient centrifugation and then cryopreserved in liquid nitrogen vapor phase. Purity and quantity of every magnetically sorted T cell population were checked by analytical flow cytometry. From each sorted fraction, genomic DNA was isolated and quantified by UV absorbance on a Nanodrop 2000c.

Beyond this particular receptor, the publication reports: Clonotypes shared by all four sorted-subset donors showed higher generation probabilities than non-shared clonotypes. Pairwise subsampling indicated that sequencing depth was expected to affect the degree of clonotype sharing among donors. Because the study included only a small number of donors, the genetic and exposure-history diversity represented was limited. Incomplete sequencing was indicated by rarefaction of sorted-subset datasets, despite the large sequencing depth. Larger estimated clonotype richness was generally found for naive subsets than for memory subsets. Sampling was restricted to blood, and TCR repertoires in tissue are likely to differ from TCR repertoires in blood. Across a few donors, roughly 5.4% of naive CD4, roughly 3.5% of naive CD8, around 2.5% of memory CD4, and 0.4% of memory CD8 clonotypes were shared.

TCR CDR3 regions were amplified from genomic DNA by multiplex PCR using the deep immunoSEQ assay. Extracted genomic DNA from each cell subset was spread evenly across all wells of several immunoSEQ 96-well plates, with each plate serving as a replicate. Each replicate PCR for sorted subsets received about 200 ng genomic DNA, equal to some 32,000 T cell genomes. The purified libraries were quantified using a Qubit 3.0 fluorometer, sized with a Bioanalyzer 2100, and then quantified again using the KAPA Library Quantification kit. Each immunoSEQ 96-well plate was sequenced on its own single-read 150-cycle Illumina NextSeq 550 flow cell. In the paper's pipeline: The immunoSEQ output contained only junctional sequences without quality scores, so filtering could not match that applied to full-length reads. Sequences were annotated with PyIR, a Python wrapper for IgBLAST v1.9, and V/J genes and CDR3 were assigned using IMGT germline references. Any read was removed if the V/J assignment was weak (E-value above 1e-6), the CDR3 was missing, or the read contained stop codons, out-of-frame junctions, or ambiguous translated residues. A V3J clonotype was defined by an identical inferred V gene, J gene, and CDR3 amino acid sequence. The percentage overlap between two repertoires was calculated by dividing the number of shared unique clonotypes by the size of the smaller repertoire. RTK rarefaction, the Chao1 estimator, and Recon v2.1 estimates of unobserved clonotypes were used to assess repertoire richness. Generation probabilities were computed with OLGA for all TCRbeta clonotypes obtained by the gDNA method from several donors. Sourced from immuneACCESS, this table was stored by TCRdb with only in-frame sequences that have V and J called. A share of the clones is absent; for the studies checked, an unresolved V gene accounts for under half, and the remainder has no known explanation. The V and J calls and the clone size are those of that table, but D and trimming were determined from the DNA. This sample lists 1.4 million or so clones; 97% to 99% were detected once. Approximately 0.38% of the sample goes to the ten largest clones.

Concerning this clone: Its antigen remains undetermined. Per-base quality was not reported, and no clone a single base away is much larger than it.

Sequencing was carried out using naive CD4+ T cells sorted from blood. The cell subset or site label on this specimen signifies: CD45RA+ positively selected. The sequence was obtained from a man younger than 45 in good health. Recombination connected TRBV11-2 to TRBJ2-5; 7 junctional bases match TRBD1. The nucleotide sequence is given as TGTGCCAGCAGCTCAGACAGGGTTGAGACCCAGTACTTC. It codes for CASSSDRVETQYF.